This T cell receptor (beta chain) was profiled in a study of cytomegalovirus exposure and HLA in healthy donors. Researchers ran the PCR with 60 Vbeta and 13 Jbeta primers. Study processing details: Per a later analysis, the number of unique TCR beta chains was 75 million to 90 million, of which 10 million to 11 million were shared. Produced via immunoSEQ multiplex PCR; TCRdb's table is partial and in-frame only. V, J and clone size are taken as reported in that table, and D and trimming were inferred from the DNA itself. The data contain more than 200,000 clones, about 85% of them singletons. The CDR3 loop spans 12 amino acids. With 8 bases removed from V and 3 bases from J, the gap between germline ends came to 10 bases. The germline V gene encodes CDR1 MNHEY and CDR2 SVGAGI.

The sequenced sample was PBMCs. The V and J genes are TRBV6-5 and TRBJ2-5; D unresolved. The origin of this receptor is a human donor in good health. For the CDR3, the DNA is TGTGCCAGCTTATCCAGTAAAGAGACCCAGTACTTC. It yields the protein CASLSSKETQYF.